The 8 T cell receptor beta chains reported below all come from one sample, sequenced in a study of cytomegalovirus exposure and HLA in healthy donors. Primers: 60 Vbeta forward and 13 Jbeta reverse. The table came from immunoSEQ multiplex PCR; TCRdb's copy has only in-frame clones and leaves some out. There are about 200,000 clones in the sample; roughly three quarters occur only once, and about 1.8% lies in the top ten. Material for sequencing was PBMCs. The receptors were sampled from a man between 45 and 60 years old in good health and CMV-seronegative.

J is TRBJ1-5 and V is TRBV21-1; the tabulated D call, TRBD1, remains unverified against the DNA. TRBV21-1 has pseudogene status. This CDR3 comprises 18 residues. This chain's CDR3 is CASSKAIKGTGGYQPQHF. For the CDR3, the DNA is TGTGCCAGCAGCAAAGCTATAAAGGGGACAGGGGGCTATCAGCCCCAGCATTTT.

The count of this clone is one. The genes are TRBV14 and TRBJ2-3; TRBD2 agrees at 8 bases. Germline V gene lookup returns CDR1 SGHDN and CDR2 FVKESK. This CDR3 has 17 amino acids. V lost 0 bases and J lost 0; bases outside the gene matches: 5. DNA of the CDR3: TGTGCCAGCAGCCAAGATCGACTAGCGAGCAGCACAGATACGCAGTATTTT. Its protein is CASSQDRLASSTDTQYF.

This clone was seen a few times. This chain links TRBV6-5 with TRBJ2-5; D is possibly TRBD1 (5 bases). The DNA end lines up better with TRBJ2-7; the J call may be wrong. Germline CDR1 and CDR2: MNHEY and SVGAGI. This CDR3 comprises 11 residues. Here the CDR3 DNA reads TGTGCCAGCACCCAAAGGGGCGAGCAGTACTTC. It encodes CASTQRGEQYF.

This clone was observed a single time. The V and J genes are TRBV4-2 and TRBJ1-5, with D perhaps matching TRBD1 (6 bases). Trimming took 2 bases from V and 2 from J, leaving 13 bases between them. The CDR3 is 16 residues long. The germline V gene encodes CDR1 LGHNA and CDR2 YNFKEQ. The CDR3 bases are TGTGCCAGCAGCCAACACACACAGGGTGGCAATCAGCCCCAGCATTTT. Translated: CASSQHTQGGNQPQHF.

This clone was counted a few times. V gene TRBV4-1 combines with J gene TRBJ2-3; 13 nucleotides match TRBD2. Germline V gene sequence: CDR1 MGHRA, CDR2 YSYEKL. The CDR3 length is 17 residues. The V gene end was trimmed by 4 bases and the J gene end by 5 bases; junction bases not matched to a gene: 9. In nucleotides, the CDR3 is TGCGCCAGCAGCCGTGGACTAGCGGGAGTTGTGGTAGATACGCAGTATTTT. Its protein is CASSRGLAGVVVDTQYF.

The V call is TRBV27, the J call TRBJ2-3, with a possible D match to TRBD1 (5 bases). Deletions cut 7 bases from V and 2 bases from J, with 13 bases between. The CDR3 extends over 14 amino acids. CDR1 is MNHEY, CDR2 SMNVEV, per germline (reference sequence). This CDR3 reads CASTLTAPTDTQYF. In DNA, the CDR3 is TGTGCCAGCACCCTGACAGCACCCACAGATACGCAGTATTTT.

This sequence joins TRBV29-1 and TRBJ2-2; 9 nucleotides match TRBD1. After removal of 7 bases from V and 3 bases from J, the junction contained 6 bases not matched to a gene. This CDR3 has 14 residues. Germline loops: CDR1 SQVTM, CDR2 ANQGSEA. As DNA, the CDR3 is TGCAGCGCCTCCCGGACAGGGGACACCGGGGAGCTGTTTTTT. This encodes CSASRTGDTGELFF.

The genes are TRBV7-9 and TRBJ2-2, with 9 nucleotides matching TRBD1. CDR3 length: 16 amino acids. Germline V gene sequence: CDR1 SEHNR, CDR2 FQNEAQ (reference sequence). The junction had 8 bases not matched to a gene; V was cut back by 4 bases and J by 5 bases. DNA of the CDR3: TGTGCCAGCAGCTCATCAGGACAGGGGCATACCGGGGAGCTGTTTTTT. Protein sequence: CASSSSGQGHTGELFF. Variable domain in full (rest from reference TRBV7-9 and TRBJ2-2): DTGVSQNPRHKITKRGQNVTFRCDPISEHNRLYWYRQTLGQGPEFLTYFQNEAQLEKSRLLSDRFSAERPKGSFSTLEIQRTEQGDSAMYLCASSSSGQGHTGELFFGEGSRLTVL.